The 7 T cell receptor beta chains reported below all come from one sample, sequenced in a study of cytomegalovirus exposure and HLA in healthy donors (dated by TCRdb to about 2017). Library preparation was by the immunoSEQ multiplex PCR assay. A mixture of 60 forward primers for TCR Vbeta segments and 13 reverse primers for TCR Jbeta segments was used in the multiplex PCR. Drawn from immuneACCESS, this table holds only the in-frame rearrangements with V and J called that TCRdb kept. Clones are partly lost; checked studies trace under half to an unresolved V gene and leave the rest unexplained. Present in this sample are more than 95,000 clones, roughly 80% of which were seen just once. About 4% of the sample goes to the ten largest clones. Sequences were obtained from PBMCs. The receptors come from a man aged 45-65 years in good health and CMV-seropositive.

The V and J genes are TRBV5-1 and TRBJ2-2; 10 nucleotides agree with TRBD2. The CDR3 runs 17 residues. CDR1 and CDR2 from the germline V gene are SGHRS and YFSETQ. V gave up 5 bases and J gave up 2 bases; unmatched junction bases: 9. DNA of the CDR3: TGCGCCAGCAGGGGGTTAGCGGGAGGACCAAACACCGGGGAGCTGTTTTTT. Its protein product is CASRGLAGGPNTGELFF.

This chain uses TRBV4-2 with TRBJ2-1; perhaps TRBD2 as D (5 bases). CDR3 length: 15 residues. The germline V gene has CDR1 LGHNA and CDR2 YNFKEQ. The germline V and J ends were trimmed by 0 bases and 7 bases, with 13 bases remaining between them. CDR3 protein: CASSQDLAGVNEQFF. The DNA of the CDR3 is TGTGCCAGCAGCCAAGATCTAGCCGGGGTAAATGAGCAGTTCTTC.

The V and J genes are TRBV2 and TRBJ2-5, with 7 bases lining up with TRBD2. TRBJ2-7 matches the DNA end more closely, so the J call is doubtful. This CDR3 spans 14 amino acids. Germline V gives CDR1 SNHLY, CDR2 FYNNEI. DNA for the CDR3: TGTGCCAGCGGGGGGGAAACTAGCTCCTACGAGCAGTACTTC. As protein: CASGGETSSYEQYF.

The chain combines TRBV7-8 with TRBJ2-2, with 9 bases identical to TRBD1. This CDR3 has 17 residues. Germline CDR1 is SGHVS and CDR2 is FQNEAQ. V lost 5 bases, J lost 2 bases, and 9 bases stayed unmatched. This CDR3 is CASSLDRGQGNTGELFF. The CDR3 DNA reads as TGTGCCAGCAGCCTAGACCGGGGACAGGGAAACACCGGGGAGCTGTTTTTT.

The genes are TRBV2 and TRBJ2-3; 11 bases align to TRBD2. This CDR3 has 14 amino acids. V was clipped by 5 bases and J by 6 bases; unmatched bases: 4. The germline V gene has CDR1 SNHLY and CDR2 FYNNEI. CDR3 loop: CASSTSGSLDTQYF. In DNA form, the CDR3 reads TGTGCCAGCAGTACTAGCGGGAGTCTGGATACGCAGTATTTT.

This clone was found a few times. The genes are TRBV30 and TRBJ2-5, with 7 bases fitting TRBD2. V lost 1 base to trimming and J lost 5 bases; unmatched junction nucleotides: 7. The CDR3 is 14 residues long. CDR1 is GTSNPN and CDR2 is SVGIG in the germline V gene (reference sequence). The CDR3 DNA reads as TGTGCCTGGAGTGAGGGGTTGGGGGGGGAGACCCAGTACTTC. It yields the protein CAWSEGLGGETQYF.

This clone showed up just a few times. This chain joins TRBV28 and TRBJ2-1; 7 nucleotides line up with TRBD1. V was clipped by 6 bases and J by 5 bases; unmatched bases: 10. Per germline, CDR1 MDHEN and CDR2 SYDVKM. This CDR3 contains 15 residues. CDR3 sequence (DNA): TGTGCCAGCAGCTCCCCGACAGGGCTGAACAATGAGCAGTTCTTC. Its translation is CASSSPTGLNNEQFF.